Following are 8 T cell receptor beta chains from one sample sequenced in a study of T-cell memory formation after mild COVID-19. TCRdb independently ran MiXCR on the 5' RACE reads; one entry per CDR3 protein. Of a few hundred thousand distinct CDR3 sequences in the sample, 20% to 25% were seen once. Specimen: PBMCs or a T cell subset sorted from them (not recorded which). Every receptor here comes from a man between 18 and 35 years old who had mild COVID-19 (a few samples of this study predate the infection). Cell type and time point are not known.

There are many counts of this clonotype. This chain connects TRBV7-3 to TRBJ2-3; perhaps TRBD2 as D (5 bases). This CDR3 is 14 amino acids long. CDR1 SGHTA and CDR2 FQGTGA come from the germline V gene. The germline V and J ends were trimmed by 5 bases and 6 bases, with 15 bases remaining between them. CDR3 region: CASSRTSRRDTQYF. In DNA form, the CDR3 reads TGTGCCAGCAGCCGGACCAGTCGGAGGGATACGCAGTATTTT.

The rearrangement links TRBV6-1 to TRBJ2-1; tentatively, D is TRBD1 (6 bases). The CDR3 spans 15 residues. Germline V lookup: CDR1 MNHNS, CDR2 SASEGT. The V end lost 4 bases, the J end lost 2 bases, and 12 bases lay between the germline ends. DNA of the CDR3: TGTGCCAGCAGTGTCGTAGGACAGACCTACAATGAGCAGTTCTTC. Its protein is CASSVVGQTYNEQFF.

There are a few counts of this clonotype. The chain recombines TRBV10-3 with TRBJ2-3; D remains unclear. The length of the CDR3 is 13 residues. Looked up from germline, CDR1 is ENHRY and CDR2 is SYGVKD. V was cut by 3 bases and J by 7 bases, with 11 bases left in between. In nucleotides, the CDR3 is TGTGCCATCAGTGACCCAGTAGGGAATACGCAGTATTTT. Translation gives CAISDPVGNTQYF.

This clonotype was picked up many times. V and J are TRBV5-1 and TRBJ2-5; D is unclear. With 0 bases removed from V and 0 bases from J, the gap between germline ends came to 6 bases. The length of the CDR3 is 14 residues. CDR1 SGHRS and CDR2 YFSETQ come from the germline V gene. The CDR3 DNA reads as TGCGCCAGCAGCTTGGGTAGGAACCAAGAGACCCAGTACTTC. Amino acid sequence: CASSLGRNQETQYF.

The gene calls are TRBV5-1 and TRBJ2-3, with D unclear. The CDR3 is made up of 14 amino acids. CDR1 is SGHRS and CDR2 is YFSETQ in the germline V gene. Trimming removed 3 bases from V and 6 bases from J, with 14 bases in between. The CDR3 coding sequence is TGCGCCAGCAGCTCACGTCCATACGGGGATACGCAGTATTTT. This encodes CASSSRPYGDTQYF.

This clonotype has only a few counts. The J gene is TRBJ2-7, the V gene TRBV7-9; D might be TRBD2 (5 bases). The CDR3 runs 15 residues. The V gene's germline CDR1 is SEHNR and CDR2 FQNEAQ (reference sequence). The V and J ends lost 1 base and 0 bases respectively, with 10 bases between them. The CDR3 region is CASSLESGSSYEQYF. The CDR3 DNA is TGTGCCAGCAGCTTAGAATCGGGAAGCTCCTACGAGCAGTACTTC.

The genes are TRBV6-2 or TRBV6-3 and TRBJ1-2; a weak D match, TRBD1 (5 bases). V was pared by 10 bases and J by 4 bases, with 13 bases between. This CDR3 is built from 12 residues. The V gene's germline CDR1 is MNHEY and CDR2 SVGEGT. CDR3 coding DNA: TGTGCCACCGGGACGGCAATCTATGGCTACACCTTC. Translated: CATGTAIYGYTF.

With respect to this clonotype: This may arise from a read error, as a much more abundant clone is one base away. The V call is TRBV21-1, the J call TRBJ2-2; the D segment call TRBD1 is taken from the table without a DNA check. TRBV21-1 is noted as a pseudogene. The CDR3 covers 14 residues. The CDR3 DNA sequence: TGTGCCAGCAGCGCGGGACAAAACACCGGGGAGCTGTTTTTT. Its protein is CASSAGQNTGELFF.